Listed below are T cell receptor beta chains from one sample, sequenced in a study of OX40 agonist ivuxolimab in advanced cancers. Assay used: immunoSEQ multiplex PCR; TCRdb lists only in-frame clones, some missing. This repertoire shows approximately 46,000 clones, over 70% found once; its top ten account for 3.9%. Sequences were derived from CD4+ or CD8+ T cells sorted from blood, sampled in a trial of the OX40 agonist ivuxolimab. The receptors were sampled from an adult with an advanced solid tumor such as melanoma, head and neck, liver or kidney cancer. CDR3s include the opening cysteine and the closing phenylalanine or tryptophan. D genes are given only for firm matches. A clone size is listed for some rows: how often the clone was seen (once, few, many), or a class if it is expanded.

CDR3 DNA: TGTGCCAGCAGTCCGTTTGGGAGGAACACTGAAGCTTTCTTT; CDR3 protein: CASSPFGRNTEAFF; D gene: .; J gene: TRBJ1-1; V gene: TRBV6-5; CDR3 length: 14; clone size: .
CDR3 DNA: TGTGCCAGCAGCGGGGATGCTAACTATGGCTACACCTTC; CDR3 protein: CASSGDANYGYTF; D gene: .; J gene: TRBJ1-2; V gene: TRBV7-2; CDR3 length: 13; clone size: .
CDR3 DNA: TGTGCCAGCAGCCCCATAGCGGGAACCTACAATGAGCAGTTCTTC; CDR3 protein: CASSPIAGTYNEQFF; D gene: TRBD2; J gene: TRBJ2-1; V gene: TRBV6-1; CDR3 length: 15; clone size: .
CDR3 DNA: TGTGCCAGCAGTTTATTCGGTCAGGGAGGCTATGGCTACACCTTC; CDR3 protein: CASSLFGQGGYGYTF; D gene: .; J gene: TRBJ1-2; V gene: TRBV27; CDR3 length: 15; clone size: .
CDR3 DNA: TGTGCCAGCATCCTATATTCTAGCGGGAATTACAATGAGCAGTTCTTC; CDR3 protein: CASILYSSGNYNEQFF; D gene: TRBD2; J gene: TRBJ2-1; V gene: TRBV11-2; CDR3 length: 16; clone size: .
CDR3 DNA: TGTGCCAGCAGTCCCCCCTCTAGCGGGAGTTCAAATGAGCAGTTCTTC; CDR3 protein: CASSPPSSGSSNEQFF; D gene: TRBD2; J gene: TRBJ2-1; V gene: TRBV28; CDR3 length: 16; clone size: .
CDR3 DNA: TGTGCCAGCTCAGATGGGGGACTCCTCACAGATACGCAGTATTTT; CDR3 protein: CASSDGGLLTDTQYF; D gene: .; J gene: TRBJ2-3; V gene: TRBV27; CDR3 length: 15; clone size: .
CDR3 DNA: TGTGCCAGCAGCGGAACCGCGACGACACAAGTTTACAATGAGCAGTTCTTC; CDR3 protein: CASSGTATTQVYNEQFF; D gene: .; J gene: TRBJ2-1; V gene: TRBV11-3; CDR3 length: 17; clone size: .
CDR3 DNA: TGTGCCAGCAGCCCGCCTCTGTCCCTTGGGTTAAATTCACCCCTCCACTTT; CDR3 protein: CASSPPLSLGLNSPLHF; D gene: .; J gene: TRBJ1-6; V gene: TRBV7-2; CDR3 length: 17; clone size: once
CDR3 DNA: TGTGCCAGCAGCTCGGTGGACAGGGCTAACAATGAGCAGTTCTTC; CDR3 protein: CASSSVDRANNEQFF; D gene: TRBD1; J gene: TRBJ2-1; V gene: TRBV7-3; CDR3 length: 15; clone size: .
CDR3 DNA: TGTGCCAGCAGCCTTCGGACGACAGATACGCAGTATTTT; CDR3 protein: CASSLRTTDTQYF; D gene: .; J gene: TRBJ2-3; V gene: TRBV6-4; CDR3 length: 13; clone size: .
CDR3 DNA: TGTGCCAGCACTGAAGGGGCTAGCGGAAGCTCTGGGGCCAACGTCCTGACTTTC; CDR3 protein: CASTEGASGSSGANVLTF; D gene: TRBD2; J gene: TRBJ2-6; V gene: TRBV25-1; CDR3 length: 18; clone size: once
CDR3 DNA: TGTGCCAGTAGAGAGAGCGGCAGCTCCTACAATGAGCAGTTCTTC; CDR3 protein: CASRESGSSYNEQFF; D gene: .; J gene: TRBJ2-1; V gene: TRBV19; CDR3 length: 15; clone size: once
CDR3 DNA: TGCAGCGCGGGACAGCCCCAAGAGACCCAGTACTTC; CDR3 protein: CSAGQPQETQYF; D gene: TRBD1; J gene: TRBJ2-5; V gene: TRBV29-1; CDR3 length: 12; clone size: .
CDR3 DNA: TGTGCCAGCAGCCGGTTAGCGGGAGACACAGATACGCAGTATTTT; CDR3 protein: CASSRLAGDTDTQYF; D gene: TRBD2; J gene: TRBJ2-3; V gene: TRBV6-5; CDR3 length: 15; clone size: .
CDR3 DNA: TGCAGCGACCGGACAGGGGCTACCGGGGAGCTGTTTTTT; CDR3 protein: CSDRTGATGELFF; D gene: TRBD1; J gene: TRBJ2-2; V gene: TRBV29-1; CDR3 length: 13; clone size: .
CDR3 DNA: TGTGCCAGCAGCTTGGGGGGACTAGCGGGAGTTAGCAGCTCCTACAATGAGCAGTTCTTC; CDR3 protein: CASSLGGLAGVSSSYNEQFF; D gene: TRBD2; J gene: TRBJ2-1; V gene: TRBV5-4; CDR3 length: 20; clone size: .
CDR3 DNA: TGTGCCAGCTCACTCGACCCCACAGATACGCAGTATTTT; CDR3 protein: CASSLDPTDTQYF; D gene: .; J gene: TRBJ2-3; V gene: TRBV18; CDR3 length: 13; clone size: .
CDR3 DNA: TGTGCCAGCAGCTGGGACGAGAGGGGAGGTAATGAAAAACTGTTTTTT; CDR3 protein: CASSWDERGGNEKLFF; D gene: .; J gene: TRBJ1-4; V gene: TRBV7-8; CDR3 length: 16; clone size: .
CDR3 DNA: TGTGCCAGCAGTTACTCAGAGAGCACTGAAGCTTTCTTT; CDR3 protein: CASSYSESTEAFF; D gene: .; J gene: TRBJ1-1; V gene: TRBV6-5; CDR3 length: 13; clone size: few
CDR3 DNA: TGTGCCAGCACCCTAAGGGGGCGTGGCAGCTACACCTTC; CDR3 protein: CASTLRGRGSYTF; D gene: TRBD1; J gene: TRBJ1-2; V gene: TRBV28; CDR3 length: 13; clone size: .
CDR3 DNA: TGTGCCAGCAGCTTACACCTCTACGAGCAGTACTTC; CDR3 protein: CASSLHLYEQYF; D gene: .; J gene: TRBJ2-7; V gene: TRBV6-1; CDR3 length: 12; clone size: .
CDR3 DNA: TGTGCCAGCAGCCGAAATTCACCCCTCCACTTT; CDR3 protein: CASSRNSPLHF; D gene: .; J gene: TRBJ1-6; V gene: TRBV5-6; CDR3 length: 11; clone size: .
CDR3 DNA: TGTGCCAGTAGTACCGGACTAGGGCGAGGTAATGAGCAGTTCTTC; CDR3 protein: CASSTGLGRGNEQFF; D gene: TRBD2; J gene: TRBJ2-1; V gene: TRBV19; CDR3 length: 15; clone size: once
CDR3 DNA: TGTGCCAGCAGCCAAGATTGGGGCCCCGGGACAGCCTACGAGCAGTACTTC; CDR3 protein: CASSQDWGPGTAYEQYF; D gene: TRBD1; J gene: TRBJ2-7; V gene: TRBV14; CDR3 length: 17; clone size: few
CDR3 DNA: TGCGCCAGCAGCTCTACAGGTAACCCGGGGGGCACTGAAGCTTTCTTT; CDR3 protein: CASSSTGNPGGTEAFF; D gene: .; J gene: TRBJ1-1; V gene: TRBV5-1; CDR3 length: 16; clone size: .
CDR3 DNA: TGTGCCAGCAGCCGTGACAGGGGCACAGATACGCAGTATTTT; CDR3 protein: CASSRDRGTDTQYF; D gene: TRBD1; J gene: TRBJ2-3; V gene: TRBV7-3; CDR3 length: 14; clone size: .
CDR3 DNA: TGTGCCAGCAGTTACTCGAGGGCGAATGAAAAACTGTTTTTT; CDR3 protein: CASSYSRANEKLFF; D gene: .; J gene: TRBJ1-4; V gene: TRBV6-5; CDR3 length: 14; clone size: .
CDR3 DNA: TGTGCCAGCAGCTTAGTGCCAGGGGTGACCTTCTACGAGCAGTACTTC; CDR3 protein: CASSLVPGVTFYEQYF; D gene: .; J gene: TRBJ2-7; V gene: TRBV11-2; CDR3 length: 16; clone size: .
CDR3 DNA: TGTGCCAGTGGGGTCGGGGGTTGGATCGGTGAGCAGTTCTTC; CDR3 protein: CASGVGGWIGEQFF; D gene: .; J gene: TRBJ2-1; V gene: TRBV19; CDR3 length: 14; clone size: .